The rows below give T cell receptor beta chains drawn from one sample of a study of shared clonotypes between healthy human individuals. TCRdb's copy holds only in-frame clones and misses some; the assay was immunoSEQ multiplex PCR. This table has millions of clones, around 93% appearing once. Material for sequencing was naive CD8+ T cells from PBMCs. All receptors derive from a man in his late teens or twenties in good health. Some clones in this sample may be carry-over from other donors' samples. The CDR3 runs from the conserved cysteine through the conserved F or W. A D gene is named only where the DNA matches it firmly. The listing skips clone size in some rows; elsewhere it reads once, few, many or a size class.

D gene,clone size,V gene,J gene,CDR3 DNA,CDR3 protein
NA,NA,TRBV5-1,TRBJ1-2,TGCGCCAGCAGCCAATCGCGCGACTATGGCTACACCTTC,CASSQSRDYGYTF
NA,NA,TRBV27,TRBJ2-6,TGTGCCAGCAGTTTAGCGGCAGCTGCCCTCACGGGGGCCAACGTCCTGACTTTC,CASSLAAAALTGANVLTF
NA,NA,TRBV7-2,TRBJ1-2,TGTGCCAGCAGTCCTGGTCAGGGCAGTTGGTATGGCTACACCTTC,CASSPGQGSWYGYTF
NA,NA,TRBV9,TRBJ1-1,TGTGCCAGCAGCCCACGGGGACCCGGGGGCACTGAAGCTTTCTTT,CASSPRGPGGTEAFF
NA,NA,TRBV7-9,TRBJ2-3,TGTGCCAGCAGCTTACCGGACAGCCGCACAGATACGCAGTATTTT,CASSLPDSRTDTQYF
NA,NA,TRBV11-3,TRBJ2-1,TGTGCCAGCAGCTTAGATTCGGGTTCCTACAATGAGCAGTTCTTC,CASSLDSGSYNEQFF
NA,NA,TRBV9,TRBJ1-2,TGTGCCAGCAGGTCCCCCGGGGACTATGGCTACACCTTC,CASRSPGDYGYTF
NA,NA,TRBV11-2,TRBJ2-7,TGTGCCAGCAACAAGGCCCGGGGTAGCTCCTACGAGCAGTATTTC,CASNKARGSSYEQYF
NA,NA,TRBV13,TRBJ2-7,TGTGCCAGCAGCCAGGGGTCCAAAAGTGGGTACGAGCAGTACTTC,CASSQGSKSGYEQYF
TRBD1,NA,TRBV28,TRBJ2-5,TGTGCCAGCAGCCAGACTTTCCCCCGGGACAGCCGGTACCAAGAGACCCAGTACTTC,CASSQTFPRDSRYQETQYF
NA,NA,TRBV30,TRBJ1-1,TGTGCCTGGAGTGTACGCGGGTATCTGCTGAACACTGAAGCTTTCTTT,CAWSVRGYLLNTEAFF
NA,NA,TRBV6-5,TRBJ2-1,TGTGCCAGCAGCCCTCAGGGTTTTGCCTACAATGAGCAGTTCTTC,CASSPQGFAYNEQFF
TRBD2,NA,TRBV7-9,TRBJ2-2,TGTGCCAGCAGCTTAAGTAGGGGAGGGATCACCGGGGAGCTGTTTTTT,CASSLSRGGITGELFF
NA,NA,TRBV5-4,TRBJ1-2,TGTGCCAGCAGCTTGGATCGGATACTCAGTTGGGGCTACACCTTC,CASSLDRILSWGYTF
TRBD1,NA,TRBV5-6,TRBJ2-7,TGTGCCAGCAGCTCCGGGACAGGGGGCCCATACGAGCAGTACTTC,CASSSGTGGPYEQYF
TRBD1,NA,TRBV13,TRBJ1-2,TGTGCCAGCAGCTCCGACAGGGGGAGCAGCTATGGCTACACCTTC,CASSSDRGSSYGYTF
NA,NA,TRBV6-5,TRBJ2-1,TGTGCCAGCAGTTACTCGAGGCAGGCCTACAATGAGCAGTTCTTC,CASSYSRQAYNEQFF
NA,NA,TRBV30,TRBJ2-7,TGTGCCTGGAGGTCGGTTCGGGCTAGCGAGGCCTACGAGCAGTACTTC,CAWRSVRASEAYEQYF
NA,NA,TRBV9,TRBJ2-7,TGTGCCAGCAGCGTAGGACCACCGGGAGCACACTACGAGCAGTACTTC,CASSVGPPGAHYEQYF
TRBD1,NA,TRBV4-1,TRBJ2-7,TGCGCCAGCAGCCACGGGACAGCCTCCTACGAGCAGTACTTC,CASSHGTASYEQYF
TRBD1,NA,TRBV4-1,TRBJ2-2,TGCGCCAGCAGCCAAGAACAGGGGTTCGGTAGATACACCGGGGAGCTGTTTTTT,CASSQEQGFGRYTGELFF
NA,NA,TRBV29-1,TRBJ2-1,TGCAGCGTTGATGGTATCCCCTCCAATGAGCAGTTCTTC,CSVDGIPSNEQFF
TRBD2,NA,TRBV7-9,TRBJ2-1,TGTGCCAGCAGCTCGCGAAGGACTAGCGGGCATTACAATGAGCAGTTCTTC,CASSSRRTSGHYNEQFF
TRBD1,NA,TRBV19,TRBJ2-7,TGTGCCAGTAGCACCGGGACAGACCTGAACGAGCAGTACTTC,CASSTGTDLNEQYF
NA,NA,TRBV25-1,TRBJ1-6,TGTGCCAGCAGTGAATTGAGCAGTTCACCCCTCCACTTT,CASSELSSSPLHF
NA,NA,TRBV6-6,TRBJ2-7,TGTGCCAGCAGTTACGGTGGGGGAAGGAGCTCCTACGAGCAGTACTTC,CASSYGGGRSSYEQYF
TRBD2,NA,TRBV11-2,TRBJ2-7,TGTGCCAGCAGCTTAGTGGTCGGGAGGGCCGTAAGCGAGCAGTACTTC,CASSLVVGRAVSEQYF
NA,NA,TRBV5-8,TRBJ2-2,TGTGCCAGCAGCTTGTCCGGGGAGCTGTTTTTT,CASSLSGELFF
TRBD2,NA,TRBV13,TRBJ2-7,TGTGCCAGCAGCTCCCGTAAGGAGCGGGAGGTCGGGCGGTCCTACGAGCAGTACTTC,CASSSRKEREVGRSYEQYF
NA,once,TRBV6-1,TRBJ1-2,TGTGCCAGCATGCCCTCTCGGGGGGCCCTAATAGGCTACACCTTC,CASMPSRGALIGYTF
NA,NA,TRBV5-1,TRBJ2-2,TGCGCCAGCAGCTTGGAACGGGAGCTGTTTTTT,CASSLERELFF
NA,NA,TRBV27,TRBJ1-2,TGTGCCAGCACGGCAGGCGATGGCTACACCTTC,CASTAGDGYTF
NA,NA,TRBV28,TRBJ2-1,TGTGCCAGCAGTTCAACAGGGTTGACCTACAATGAGCAGTTCTTC,CASSSTGLTYNEQFF
TRBD1,NA,TRBV6-1,TRBJ2-7,TGTGCCAGCAGTGCAGCCGGGACAGGGTGGTACGAGCAGTACTTC,CASSAAGTGWYEQYF
NA,NA,TRBV19,TRBJ1-5,TGTGCCAGTAGCCCTCCGGTGGGGAAAAATCAGCCCCAGCATTTT,CASSPPVGKNQPQHF
NA,NA,TRBV4-1,TRBJ1-2,TGCGCCAGCAGCCAAGTCAGGGATCCTAACTATGGCTACACCTTC,CASSQVRDPNYGYTF
TRBD1,once,TRBV7-9,TRBJ2-2,TGTGCCAGCAGCCCCGGGACAGCCCCGATCACCGGGGAGCTGTTTTTT,CASSPGTAPITGELFF
NA,NA,TRBV29-1,TRBJ2-1,TGCAGCGTTGAGATAGGGCCCGCCTACAATGAGCAGTTCTTC,CSVEIGPAYNEQFF
TRBD1,NA,TRBV6-5,TRBJ2-7,TGTGCCAGCAGTTACGGGACAGGCGGCTACGAGCAGTACTTC,CASSYGTGGYEQYF
NA,NA,TRBV7-2,TRBJ2-5,TGTGCCAGCAGCTTAGGTGTAACGCTACAAGAGACCCAGTACTTC,CASSLGVTLQETQYF
NA,NA,TRBV29-1,TRBJ2-1,TGCAGCGTTGGGGGCACCAATGAGCAGTTCTTC,CSVGGTNEQFF